The 32 T cell receptor beta chains below come from one sample, sequenced in a study of CD8 T cells in ankylosing spondylitis. TCRdb independently ran MiXCR on the 5' RACE reads; one entry per CDR3 protein. The table has around 330,000 distinct CDR3 sequences, around a tenth seen once. Material for sequencing was blood, either unsorted or a sorted T cell fraction (not recorded which). The receptor source for this set is a female donor with ankylosing spondylitis or in good health (not recorded which).

This clonotype was counted many times. The chain is built from TRBV7-9 and TRBJ2-7; 7 nucleotides line up with TRBD2. V lost 5 bases, J lost 8 bases, and 12 bases stayed unmatched. The length of the CDR3 is 14 residues. CDR1 SEHNR and CDR2 FQNEAQ come from the germline V gene (reference sequence). The CDR3 sequence is CASSPAGNYVKQYF. The CDR3 region has the DNA TGTGCCAGCAGCCCAGCGGGAAACTACGTCAAGCAGTACTTC.

This clonotype was seen at least ten times. V and J are TRBV4-2 and TRBJ1-3; D ambiguous. Germline V gives CDR1 LGHNA, CDR2 YNFKEQ. The V end lost 2 bases, the J end lost 0 bases, and 11 bases lay between the germline ends. The CDR3 spans 16 residues. CDR3 region: CASSQPRRSSGNTIYF. In DNA form, the CDR3 reads TGTGCCAGCAGCCAACCACGGCGCAGCTCTGGAAACACCATATATTTT.

This clonotype has a count of ten or more. The V and J genes are TRBV4-2 and TRBJ2-1; 10 bases map to TRBD2. Germline values: CDR1 LGHNA, CDR2 YNFKEQ. V trimming: 0 bases; J trimming: 9 bases; junction bases outside the gene matches: 14. The CDR3 sequence is 18 residues long. CDR3 coding DNA: TGTGCCAGCAGCCAAGATAGGGGGCTAGCGGGAGATGCAAGTGAGCAGTTCTTC. This sequence encodes CASSQDRGLAGDASEQFF.

This clonotype was seen ten or more times. The rearrangement uses TRBV5-8 and TRBJ1-4; 10 nucleotides align to TRBD1. The CDR3 contains 17 residues. V was clipped by 1 base and J by 2 bases; unmatched bases: 5. From germline, CDR1 is SGHTS and CDR2 YDEGEE. The CDR3 spells CASSLYGTGETNEKLFF. In DNA form, the CDR3 reads TGTGCCAGCAGCTTGTATGGGACAGGGGAGACTAATGAAAAACTGTTTTTT.

There are many counts of this clonotype. The V gene is TRBV5-1, the J gene TRBJ2-1; tentatively, D is TRBD2 (6 bases). This CDR3 has 16 amino acids. V was pared by 2 bases and J by 2 bases, with 14 bases between. The germline CDR1 and CDR2 sequences are SGHRS and YFSETQ. For the CDR3, the DNA is TGCGCCAGCAGCTTCGAGTGGGAGGTACCCTACAATGAGCAGTTCTTC. Amino acids: CASSFEWEVPYNEQFF.

This clonotype was counted a few times. V usage is TRBV14 and J usage is TRBJ1-6; 8 nucleotides align to TRBD1. V was clipped by 6 bases and J by 2 bases; unmatched bases: 0. The germline V gene encodes CDR1 SGHDN and CDR2 FVKESK. The CDR3 consists of 14 residues. The chain's CDR3 is CASRQGAYNSPLHF. CDR3 in DNA: TGTGCCAGCAGACAGGGGGCCTATAATTCACCCCTCCACTTT.

This CDR3 is CASSLGPGQTQETQYF. The CDR3 region has the DNA TGTGCCAGCAGCTTGGGCCCGGGACAGACTCAAGAGACCCAGTACTTC. The V gene is TRBV7-6, the J gene TRBJ2-5; 7 positions agree with TRBD1. This CDR3 is 16 amino acids long. J lost 2 bases, V lost 3 bases, and 9 bases had no gene match. The germline V gene encodes CDR1 SGHVS and CDR2 FNYEAQ.

This clonotype was observed a few times. This chain links TRBV5-6 with TRBJ1-6; a weak D match, TRBD1 (6 bases). CDR3 length: 13 residues. Looked up from germline, CDR1 is SGHDT and CDR2 is YYEEEE. Trimming cost V 7 bases and J 7 bases, with 12 bases left between them. CDR3 sequence: CASGTQGNSPLHF. CDR3 bases: TGTGCCAGCGGGACCCAGGGGAATTCACCCCTCCACTTT.

Many counts were recorded for this clonotype. The rearrangement uses TRBV29-1 and TRBJ2-7, with D possibly being TRBD2 (5 bases). Germline V gives CDR1 SQVTM, CDR2 ANQGSEA. This CDR3 spans 13 amino acids. Trimming left V 4 bases short and J 6 bases short, with 16 bases between. The CDR3 region has the DNA TGCAGCGTTGGGAACAGCGGCTGGGGCGAGCAGTACTTC. Translation gives CSVGNSGWGEQYF.

This clonotype showed up many times. The rearrangement links TRBV20-1 to TRBJ2-7, with D uncertain. V lost 0 bases and J 2 bases, leaving 11 bases between the germline ends. The CDR3 totals 14 residues. Germline V lookup: CDR1 DFQATT, CDR2 SNEGSKA (reference sequence). The CDR3 DNA follows: TGCAGTGCTAGAGACGTCCGGACCACCTACGAGCAGTACTTC. Translated: CSARDVRTTYEQYF.

This clonotype was observed at least ten times. This chain joins TRBV20-1 and TRBJ2-2, with D perhaps matching TRBD1 (8 bases). This CDR3 region has 17 residues. V lost 5 bases to trimming and J lost 6 bases, with 25 bases between them. Germline CDR1 reads DFQATT; CDR2 reads SNEGSKA (reference sequence). This CDR3 reads CSAPTPSGTGKPGELFF. The CDR3 DNA sequence: TGCAGTGCTCCGACGCCAAGCGGGACAGGAAAACCCGGGGAGCTGTTTTTT.

This clonotype was detected ten times or more. This chain links TRBV5-1 with TRBJ2-1; D is perhaps TRBD1 (7 bases). Trimming removed 4 bases at V and 0 bases at J, with 11 bases between. CDR3 size: 15 residues. Germline V gene sequence: CDR1 SGHRS, CDR2 YFSETQ. CDR3 bases: TGCGCCAGCAGCCCAGGGGGAGGCTCCTACAATGAGCAGTTCTTC. Residues: CASSPGGGSYNEQFF. The full variable domain, with the rest looked up from reference TRBV5-1 and TRBJ2-1, is KAGVTQTPRYLIKTRGQQVTLSCSPISGHRSVSWYQQTPGQGLQFLFEYFSETQRNKGNFPGRFSGRQFSNSRSEMNVSTLELGDSALYLCASSPGGGSYNEQFFGPGTRLTVL.

This clonotype was detected many times. V usage is TRBV28 and J usage is TRBJ1-4; no definite D call. CDR1 is MDHEN and CDR2 is SYDVKM in the germline V gene. This CDR3 comprises 12 residues. Trimming pared 6 bases from V and 7 bases from J, leaving 9 bases between. The CDR3 sequence: CASRKGAEKLFF. Here the CDR3 DNA reads TGTGCCAGCAGGAAGGGAGCTGAAAAACTGTTTTTT.

This clonotype was picked up many times. This CDR3 reads CASSFVPGQGYTF. Here the CDR3 DNA reads TGTGCCAGCAGTTTCGTACCAGGGCAAGGCTACACCTTC. The chain is built from TRBV12-3 or TRBV12-4 and TRBJ1-2; weak D call: TRBD1 (5 bases). The V end lost 3 bases, the J end lost 8 bases, and 13 bases lay between the germline ends. The CDR3 extends over 13 amino acids.

This clonotype has only a few counts. The V and J genes are TRBV6-1 and TRBJ1-1; 7 bases are a match to TRBD1. From germline, CDR1 is MNHNS and CDR2 SASEGT. Trimming at V came to 6 bases and at J to 7 bases, leaving 8 bases not matched to a gene. The CDR3 has 13 residues. The CDR3 reads CASSAAGQLEAFF. DNA of the CDR3: TGTGCCAGCAGCGCCGCGGGACAGCTTGAAGCTTTCTTT.

At least ten counts were recorded for this clonotype. The V call is TRBV6-1, the J call TRBJ1-5; 7 bases align to TRBD1. Per the germline V gene, CDR1 is MNHNS and CDR2 is SASEGT. Germline trimming cut 6 bases from V and 4 bases from J; bases unmatched to any gene: 6. The CDR3 consists of 14 residues. CDR3 amino acids: CASSPGGKNQPQHF. CDR3 DNA sequence: TGTGCCAGCAGCCCAGGGGGGAAAAATCAGCCCCAGCATTTT.

With respect to this clonotype: A read error may explain this, as a much larger clone is one base away. The chain has TRBV5-5 and TRBJ1-4; 9 nucleotides agree with TRBD1. The CDR3 runs to 13 residues. J gave up 8 bases and V 9 bases, and 8 bases lay outside the gene matches. CDR1 is SGHKS, CDR2 YYEKEE, per germline (reference sequence). The chain's CDR3 is CANRGQGGEKLFF. CDR3 DNA: TGTGCCAACCGGGGACAGGGCGGCGAAAAACTGTTTTTT.

This clonotype showed up many times. The chain joins TRBV28 to TRBJ2-7; TRBD1 agrees at 10 bases. The CDR3 spans 16 residues. Losses at the gene ends were 5 bases for V and 2 bases for J; bases not matched to a gene: 9. Germline V gene lookup returns CDR1 MDHEN and CDR2 SYDVKM. CDR3 nucleotide sequence: TGTGCCAGCAGTCAACTCGGGACAGGGGTTCCCTACGAGCAGTACTTC. This sequence encodes CASSQLGTGVPYEQYF. Drawing the rest from reference TRBV28 and TRBJ2-7, the complete variable domain is DVKVTQSSRYLVKRTGEKVFLECVQDMDHENMFWYRQDPGLGLRLIYFSYDVKMKEKGDIPEGYSVSREKKERFSLILESASTNQTSMYLCASSQLGTGVPYEQYFGPGTRLTVT.

The chain links TRBV10-3 to TRBJ2-2, with a possible D match to TRBD1 (6 bases). Trimming removed 6 bases at V and 2 bases at J, with 13 bases between. CDR3 length: 15 residues. CDR1 is ENHRY and CDR2 is SYGVKD in the germline V gene. The CDR3 loop reads CAIRTRRGNTGELFF. The CDR3 nucleotides are TGTGCCATCAGAACCCGCAGGGGAAACACCGGGGAGCTGTTTTTT.

This clonotype was picked up many times. V usage is TRBV20-1 and J usage is TRBJ2-3; TRBD2 matches 10 bases. V lost 0 bases to trimming and J lost 4 bases; unmatched junction nucleotides: 4. Germline V gene sequence: CDR1 DFQATT, CDR2 SNEGSKA (reference sequence). The CDR3 consists of 15 residues. The chain's CDR3 is CSARDLAGDADTQYF. The CDR3 DNA is TGCAGTGCTAGAGATCTAGCGGGGGATGCAGATACGCAGTATTTT.

Points on this clonotype: The junction does not match germline at one end; this may be a read error. V and J are TRBV20-1 and TRBJ2-7; tentatively, D is TRBD1 (6 bases). Germline CDR1 and CDR2: DFQATT and SNEGSKA (reference sequence). The CDR3 is 11 amino acids. The CDR3 is CSARGIYEQYF. The CDR3 nucleotides read TGCAGCGCTAGGGGGATCTACGAGCAGTACTTC.

A note on this clonotype: This may arise from a read error, as a much more abundant clone is one base away. The chain recombines TRBV4-3 with TRBJ2-3; D gene unclear. Germline-derived CDR1 and CDR2 are LGHNA and YSLEER. Trimming shortened V by 4 bases and J by 0 bases, and 14 bases separated the two germline ends. The CDR3 contains 16 residues. The CDR3: CASSRSWPPSTDTQYF. The CDR3 DNA is TGCGCCAGCAGCCGATCCTGGCCCCCAAGCACAGATACGCAGTATTTT.

The count of this clonotype is one. CDR3 DNA: TGTGCCTGGAGTGTTAGCGGAGGGCGGAGAGAGACCCAGTACTTC. Protein product: CAWSVSGGRRETQYF. V gene TRBV30 combines with J gene TRBJ2-5, with a weak D call TRBD2 (6 bases). CDR1 is GTSNPN, CDR2 SVGIG, per germline (reference sequence). This CDR3 has 15 amino acids. The ends were cut back, 0 bases at V and 4 bases at J, with 15 bases in the middle.

This clonotype was recorded many times. This chain links TRBV6-1 with TRBJ2-1, with 8 bases aligning to TRBD1. The V gene end was trimmed by 10 bases and the J gene end by 5 bases; junction bases not matched to a gene: 10. The CDR3 is 14 residues long. Germline V gene lookup returns CDR1 MNHNS and CDR2 SASEGT. The CDR3 here is CATAPGQANNEQFF. The CDR3 DNA sequence: TGTGCCACCGCGCCGGGACAGGCTAACAATGAGCAGTTCTTC.

This clonotype has a count of ten or more. The genes are TRBV5-8 and TRBJ2-7, with D tentatively TRBD1 (6 bases). Germline V gene data show CDR1 as SGHTS and CDR2 as YDEGEE. The CDR3 has 15 amino acids. The V and J ends lost 6 bases and 0 bases respectively, with 16 bases between them. The CDR3 DNA reads as TGTGCCAGCACGTCCTTACAGGGTAGCTCCTACGAGCAGTACTTC. Amino acids: CASTSLQGSSYEQYF. The complete variable domain, with remaining parts taken from reference TRBV5-8 and TRBJ2-7, reads EAGVTQSPTHLIKTRGQQATLRCSPISGHTSVYWYQQALGLGLQFLLWYDEGEERNRGNFPPRFSGRQFPNYSSELNVNALELEDSALYLCASTSLQGSSYEQYFGPGTRLTVT.

This clonotype has a single count. This could be a read error, since a much larger clone is one nucleotide away. The rearrangement uses TRBV5-1 and TRBJ2-7, with D perhaps TRBD2 (6 bases). This CDR3 is built from 14 residues. Germline loops: CDR1 SGHRS, CDR2 YFSETQ. V was trimmed by 0 bases and J by 7 bases, leaving 14 bases between them. The CDR3 DNA reads as TGCGCCAGCAGCTTGGAAGCGGGCTATCTGGAGCAGTACTTC. Translation: CASSLEAGYLEQYF.

This clonotype was counted at least ten times. The chain uses TRBV20-1 and TRBJ2-3; D remains unclear. The CDR3 consists of 14 residues. V lost 2 bases and J 1 base, leaving 10 bases between the germline ends. Germline CDR1 reads DFQATT; CDR2 reads SNEGSKA (reference sequence). In DNA form, the CDR3 reads TGCAGTGCTAGAAGCTACCTCCGCACAGATACGCAGTATTTT. Translation: CSARSYLRTDTQYF.

There are many counts of this clonotype. The chain's CDR3 is CSARRLAGSDNEQFF. The CDR3 DNA sequence: TGCAGTGCTAGAAGGTTAGCGGGGAGTGACAATGAGCAGTTCTTC. This chain links TRBV20-1 with TRBJ2-1; 8 nucleotides match TRBD2. The CDR3 is made up of 15 amino acids. Trimming removed 2 bases from V and 5 bases from J; junction bases left unmatched: 8. Germline loops: CDR1 DFQATT, CDR2 SNEGSKA (reference sequence).

This clonotype has a count of ten or more. V and J are TRBV5-1 and TRBJ1-1, with D maybe TRBD1 (5 bases). Trimming left V 4 bases short and J 1 base short, with 14 bases between. Germline loops: CDR1 SGHRS, CDR2 YFSETQ. The CDR3 covers 15 residues. CDR3: CASSPEMGGNTEAFF. The CDR3 DNA reads as TGCGCCAGCAGCCCCGAAATGGGGGGGAACACTGAAGCTTTCTTT.

Remarks on this clonotype: One end of the junction is discordant with germline, which a read error may explain. The chain employs TRBV30 and TRBJ2-1; D unresolved. The V gene's germline CDR1 is GTSNPN and CDR2 SVGIG (reference sequence). CDR3 size: 10 residues. The DNA of the CDR3 is TGTGCCTGGAGCGACACTGGGTGGATCTTC. The encoded protein is CAWSDTGWIF.

This clonotype was recorded many times. V and J are TRBV4-1 and TRBJ2-7; D gene unclear. CDR1 is MGHRA and CDR2 is YSYEKL in the germline V gene. The CDR3 runs 14 residues. V was clipped by 3 bases and J by 5 bases, with 14 bases between them. CDR3 DNA sequence: TGCGCCAGCAGCCAGGTTCGTAGTCCGAACGAGCAGTACTTC. This sequence encodes CASSQVRSPNEQYF.

Points on this clonotype: At one boundary the junction diverges from the germline segment, which might be a read error. V gene TRBV20-1 combines with J gene TRBJ2-2; 7 nucleotides agree with TRBD2. The CDR3 runs 14 residues. CDR1 DFQATT and CDR2 SNEGSKA come from the germline V gene (reference sequence). CDR3 residues: CSARDRGSTGELLF. Here the CDR3 DNA reads TGCAGTGCTAGAGATCGCGGGAGCACCGGGGAGCTGCTTTTT.